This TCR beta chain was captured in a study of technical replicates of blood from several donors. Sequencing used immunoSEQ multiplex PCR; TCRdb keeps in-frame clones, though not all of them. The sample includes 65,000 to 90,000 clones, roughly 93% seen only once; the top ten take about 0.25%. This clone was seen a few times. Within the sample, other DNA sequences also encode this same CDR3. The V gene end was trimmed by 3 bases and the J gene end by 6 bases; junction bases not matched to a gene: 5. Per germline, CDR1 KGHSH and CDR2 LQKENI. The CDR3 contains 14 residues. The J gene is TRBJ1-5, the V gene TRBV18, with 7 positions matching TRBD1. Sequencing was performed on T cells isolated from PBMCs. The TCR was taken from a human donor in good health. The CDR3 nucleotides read TGTGCCAGCTCACCGGAGGGGGCGAGTCAGCCCCAGCATTTT. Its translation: CASSPEGASQPQHF.